Following are 32 T cell receptor beta chains from one sample sequenced in a study of early T cells in non-severe SARS-CoV-2 infection. TCRdb reprocessed the 5' RACE reads with MiXCR, giving one entry per CDR3 protein. The sample records about 29,000 distinct CDR3 sequences, less than 7.5% being singletons. Material for sequencing was whole blood. The receptors originated from an adult who was a healthcare worker with PCR-confirmed SARS-CoV-2 infection or an uninfected control (not recorded which).

This clonotype was detected ten times or more. The chain combines TRBV20-1 with TRBJ1-4, with D unresolved. V was clipped by 0 bases and J by 0 bases, with 8 bases between them. The germline CDR1 and CDR2 sequences are DFQATT and SNEGSKA (reference sequence). This CDR3 is 15 amino acids long. The CDR3 DNA is TGCAGTGCTAGAGATCCAATTGCAACTAATGAAAAACTGTTTTTT. It specifies CSARDPIATNEKLFF.

This clonotype was detected many times. The V call is TRBV30, the J call TRBJ1-2, with 7 bases lining up with TRBD1. V lost 7 bases, J lost 4 bases, and 12 bases stayed unmatched. The CDR3 extends over 14 amino acids. Germline lookup yields CDR1 GTSNPN and CDR2 SVGIG (reference sequence). The CDR3: CASSTGIPLYGYTF. CDR3 coding DNA: TGTGCCTCCTCGACAGGGATACCCCTCTATGGCTACACCTTC.

This clonotype occurred many times. The chain uses TRBV5-4 and TRBJ2-7; D may be TRBD2 (6 bases). Germline assignment: CDR1 SGHNT and CDR2 YYREEE (reference sequence). Trimming removed 2 bases at V and 3 bases at J, with 12 bases between. This CDR3 spans 14 amino acids. The CDR3 spells CASSLNLGLYEQYF. CDR3 sequence (DNA): TGTGCCAGCAGCTTAAATTTGGGACTCTACGAGCAGTACTTC.

This clonotype was picked up many times. The V and J genes are TRBV7-9 and TRBJ2-6, with TRBD1 as a possible D gene (5 bases). The germline gives CDR1 SEHNR, CDR2 FQNEAQ (reference sequence). The CDR3 has 17 residues. V shed 3 bases and J shed 2 bases, with 14 bases lying between them. CDR3 residues: CASSLAPDSPGANVLTF. DNA of the CDR3: TGTGCCAGCAGCTTGGCCCCCGACAGCCCTGGGGCCAACGTCCTGACTTTC.

This clonotype was recorded at least ten times. CDR3 coding DNA: TGTGCCAGTACTCGAAGGGGATATCGCACAGATACGCAGTATTTT. Translating it yields CASTRRGYRTDTQYF. The V call is TRBV19, the J call TRBJ2-3; D perhaps matches TRBD1 (5 bases). Germline V gene sequence: CDR1 LNHDA, CDR2 SQIVND (reference sequence). CDR3 length: 15 amino acids. V was shortened by 7 bases and J by 1 base, with 15 bases between the two germline ends.

This clonotype came up many times. V is TRBV30 and J is TRBJ2-1; D might be TRBD2 (5 bases). Germline CDR1 reads GTSNPN; CDR2 reads SVGIG (reference sequence). The CDR3 contains 13 residues. The germline V and J ends were trimmed by 4 bases and 12 bases, with 19 bases remaining between them. The CDR3 region has the DNA TGTGCCTGGATAAGCACGGGCCCTGGAGGGCAGTTCTTC. As protein: CAWISTGPGGQFF.

The chain couples TRBV10-3 to TRBJ2-3, with 11 positions matching TRBD1. The CDR3 has 16 amino acids. Germline loops: CDR1 ENHRY, CDR2 SYGVKD. V lost 4 bases to trimming and J lost 3 bases; unmatched junction nucleotides: 6. The chain's CDR3 is CAISGGQGAGTDTQYF. CDR3 sequence (DNA): TGTGCCATCAGTGGAGGACAGGGGGCGGGTACAGATACGCAGTATTTT.

This clonotype was detected many times. The rearrangement links TRBV4-3 to TRBJ1-1, with D hard to call. The germline V gene has CDR1 LGHNA and CDR2 YSLEER. Trimming took 5 bases from V and 4 from J, leaving 14 bases between them. CDR3 length equals 14 residues. CDR3 loop: CASSYQIGLTEAFF. CDR3 coding DNA: TGCGCCAGCAGCTACCAAATCGGACTCACTGAAGCTTTCTTT.

This clonotype has a count of ten or more. Written as DNA, the CDR3 is TGCGCCAGCAGTCGACTAGCGGGGCCAAACAATGAGCAGTTCTTC. Amino acid sequence: CASSRLAGPNNEQFF. The V and J genes are TRBV5-1 and TRBJ2-1; TRBD2 matches 11 bases. The CDR3 is 15 amino acids. CDR1 is SGHRS, CDR2 YFSETQ, per germline. V was pared by 5 bases and J by 5 bases, with 6 bases of the junction left unmatched.

This clonotype has a count of ten or more. The junction differs from germline at one of its ends, possibly a read error. The chain uses TRBV20-1 and TRBJ2-1; D may be TRBD2 (5 bases). This CDR3 is 13 amino acids long. Looked up from germline, CDR1 is DFQATT and CDR2 is SNEGSKA (reference sequence). CDR3 in amino acids: CSAREGGFNEQFF. Here the CDR3 DNA reads TGCAGTGCTCGAGAGGGCGGTTTCAATGAGCAGTTCTTC.

Many counts were recorded for this clonotype. The V call is TRBV4-1, the J call TRBJ2-2, with TRBD2 matching over 8 bases. The J segment lost 4 bases and the V segment lost 1 base, leaving 17 bases of the junction unmatched. Per germline, CDR1 MGHRA and CDR2 YSYEKL. The CDR3 runs 20 residues. The CDR3 is CASSQADTSGHGGPTGELFF. CDR3 nucleotides: TGCGCCAGCAGCCAAGCCGACACTAGCGGCCACGGAGGTCCCACCGGGGAGCTGTTTTTT.

This clonotype has just a few counts. V is TRBV6-5 and J is TRBJ1-1; no clear D. Trimming shortened V by 0 bases and J by 5 bases, and 7 bases separated the two germline ends. Germline CDR1 reads MNHEY; CDR2 reads SVGAGI. The CDR3 length is 13 residues. As DNA, the CDR3 is TGTGCCAGCAGTTACTCGAGCGCTACTGAAGCTTTCTTT. Protein: CASSYSSATEAFF.

This clonotype was recorded many times. The chain has TRBV6-6 and TRBJ2-1; 11 nucleotides align to TRBD1. The CDR3 contains 15 residues. CDR1 and CDR2 from the germline V gene are MNHNY and SVGAGI (reference sequence). The CDR3 nucleotides read TGTGCAAAGCGTGTGGACAGGGGGCTCGTCTGTGAGCAGTTCTTC. Its protein is CAKRVDRGLVCEQFF.

The table lists this clonotype with many counts. The chain joins TRBV5-1 to TRBJ2-3; a weak D match, TRBD1 (7 bases). The CDR3 totals 17 residues. Trimming stripped 1 base from V and 4 bases from J, with 19 bases between. Germline values: CDR1 SGHRS, CDR2 YFSETQ. CDR3 DNA: TGCGCCAGCAGCTTGTCAGGGGGAGGTCCACGCGCAGATACGCAGTATTTT. Translating gives CASSLSGGGPRADTQYF.

The chain couples TRBV5-1 to TRBJ1-4; 7 bases fit TRBD1. V lost 2 bases to trimming and J lost 4 bases; unmatched junction nucleotides: 8. The CDR3 is 16 residues long. Germline-derived CDR1 and CDR2 are SGHRS and YFSETQ. For the CDR3, the DNA is TGCGCCAGCAGCTTTGGACCGACAGGGAATAATGAAAAACTGTTTTTT. It is translated as CASSFGPTGNNEKLFF.

This clonotype was counted between two and nine times. The chain employs TRBV7-6 and TRBJ2-3; the D gene could be TRBD1 or TRBD2 (5 bases each). CDR1 is SGHVS, CDR2 FNYEAQ, per germline. Trimming pared 1 base from V and 4 bases from J, leaving 9 bases between. This CDR3 is 14 amino acids long. The CDR3 sequence: CASSLVQGPDTQYF. CDR3 DNA: TGTGCCAGCAGCTTAGTTCAGGGACCAGATACGCAGTATTTT.

This clonotype appeared a few times. This chain joins TRBV7-6 and TRBJ2-5, with D possibly matching TRBD1 (6 bases). This CDR3 contains 14 residues. Trimming cost V 5 bases and J 5 bases, with 15 bases left between them. The germline gives CDR1 SGHVS, CDR2 FNYEAQ. CDR3 nucleotides: TGTGCCAGCAGCCCGTTTCAGGGGATGGAGACCCAGTACTTC. Translation gives CASSPFQGMETQYF. Drawing the rest from reference TRBV7-6 and TRBJ2-5, the complete variable domain is GAGVSQSPRYKVTKRGQDVALRCDPISGHVSLYWYRQALGQGPEFLTYFNYEAQQDKSGLPNDRFSAERPEGSISTLTIQRTEQRDSAMYRCASSPFQGMETQYFGPGTRLLVL.

The chain has TRBV28 and TRBJ2-5; D ambiguous. Trimming removed 2 bases from V and 3 bases from J, with 1 base in between. The germline gives CDR1 MDHEN, CDR2 SYDVKM. This CDR3 is 11 amino acids long. The CDR3 sequence is CASSLKETQYF. Here the CDR3 DNA reads TGTGCCAGCAGTTTAAAAGAGACCCAGTACTTC.

The table lists this clonotype with many counts. The chain employs TRBV15 and TRBJ1-1; D might be TRBD1 (5 bases). V lost 6 bases, J lost 1 base, and 12 bases lay in between. Per germline, CDR1 LNHNV and CDR2 YYDKDF (reference sequence). CDR3 length equals 14 residues. CDR3 bases: TGTGCCACCAGTCCGGGACGAACGAACACTGAAGCTTTCTTT. The encoded protein is CATSPGRTNTEAFF.

V usage is TRBV20-1 and J usage is TRBJ1-1, with D uncertain. V lost 5 bases, J lost 1 base, and 8 bases lay in between. CDR3 size: 12 residues. The V gene's germline CDR1 is DFQATT and CDR2 SNEGSKA (reference sequence). The CDR3 sequence is CSARTANTEAFF. The CDR3 nucleotides read TGCAGTGCTCGGACGGCGAACACTGAAGCTTTCTTT.

The table lists this clonotype with many counts. The gene calls are TRBV5-1 and TRBJ2-3, with D maybe TRBD1 (6 bases). From germline, CDR1 is SGHRS and CDR2 YFSETQ. The length of the CDR3 is 15 residues. Trimming cost V 1 base and J 0 bases, with 9 bases left between them. CDR3 DNA: TGCGCCAGCAGCTTGCAGGGGATAAGCACAGATACGCAGTATTTT. This codes for CASSLQGISTDTQYF.

In this sample, this clonotype turned up many times. V usage is TRBV28 and J usage is TRBJ1-6, with TRBD1 matching 10 bases. The CDR3 totals 18 residues. Germline loops: CDR1 MDHEN, CDR2 SYDVKM. V shed 6 bases, J shed 0 bases, and the junction held 8 bases outside the gene matches. The CDR3 sequence is CASSPLGQGSSYNSPLHF. The DNA for the CDR3 is TGTGCCAGCAGCCCTCTGGGACAGGGGAGCTCCTATAATTCACCCCTCCACTTT.

There are many counts of this clonotype. The chain carries TRBV27 and TRBJ1-4; TRBD1 matches at 7 bases. With V trimmed by 4 bases and J by 8 bases, 7 bases remained unmatched. This CDR3 comprises 14 residues. Germline V CDR1 and CDR2: MNHEY, SMNVEV (reference sequence). The CDR3 sequence is CASSSYPGQEKLFF. CDR3 sequence (DNA): TGTGCCAGCAGTTCATATCCGGGACAGGAAAAACTGTTTTTT.

In this sample, this clonotype turned up many times. The CDR3 DNA sequence: TGCAGTGCCGCAGGGGTTTATGGCTACACCTTC. It is translated as CSAAGVYGYTF. The chain combines TRBV20-1 with TRBJ1-2; TRBD1 is a possible D gene (6 bases). The CDR3 is 11 residues long. V gave up 6 bases and J gave up 5 bases, with 10 bases separating them. Germline values: CDR1 DFQATT, CDR2 SNEGSKA (reference sequence).

The table lists this clonotype with many counts. This chain uses TRBV30 with TRBJ2-2, with D possibly matching TRBD1 (5 bases). The V and J ends lost 4 bases and 0 bases respectively, with 9 bases between them. The CDR3 totals 14 residues. CDR1 is GTSNPN and CDR2 is SVGIG in the germline V gene (reference sequence). CDR3 coding DNA: TGTGCCTGGATGTCGACAGCGAACACCGGGGAGCTGTTTTTT. It yields the protein CAWMSTANTGELFF. Together with reference TRBV30 and TRBJ2-2, the CDR3 gives the full variable domain: SQTIHQWPATLVQPVGSPLSLECTVEGTSNPNLYWYRQAAGRGLQLLFYSVGIGQISSEVPQNLSASRPQDRQFILSSKKLLLSDSGFYLCAWMSTANTGELFFGEGSRLTVL.

This clonotype has ten or more counts. This chain uses TRBV5-4 with TRBJ1-1; perhaps TRBD1 as D (5 bases). The V and J ends lost 4 bases and 0 bases respectively, with 10 bases between them. Germline V gene lookup returns CDR1 SGHNT and CDR2 YYREEE (reference sequence). The CDR3 has 14 residues. The CDR3 DNA sequence: TGTGCCAGCAGCACCACGGGACTGAACACTGAAGCTTTCTTT. The encoded protein is CASSTTGLNTEAFF.

This clonotype was seen a handful of times. This rearrangement joins TRBV6-7 to TRBJ1-1; D is ambiguous. TRBV6-7 is filed as an ORF, its function uncertain. The V end lost 8 bases, the J end lost 2 bases, and 12 bases lay between the germline ends. This CDR3 spans 13 amino acids. As DNA, the CDR3 is TGTGCCAGCCTCCGTAGTCCAAACACTGAAGCTTTCTTT. Protein sequence: CASLRSPNTEAFF.

In this sample, this clonotype turned up many times. CDR3 nucleotides: TGTGCCAGCAGCTTAGTAAGCGGGGGCGGGACGCAGTATTTT. Translating it yields CASSLVSGGGTQYF. V and J are TRBV7-6 and TRBJ2-3; 8 nucleotides agree with TRBD2. The CDR3 runs 14 residues. Germline V CDR1 and CDR2: SGHVS, FNYEAQ. The junction had 6 bases not matched to a gene; V was cut back by 1 base and J by 9 bases.

The table lists this clonotype with a few counts. The chain couples TRBV27 to TRBJ1-1; D uncertain. The V gene lost 8 bases and the J gene lost 1 base, with 8 bases spanning the gap. This CDR3 has 12 residues. Per the germline V gene, CDR1 is MNHEY and CDR2 is SMNVEV (reference sequence). DNA for the CDR3: TGTGCCAGCGGCCCCAAGAACACTGAAGCTTTCTTT. Its translation is CASGPKNTEAFF.

The gene calls are TRBV5-1 and TRBJ2-7, with D possibly being TRBD1 or TRBD2 (5 bases each). CDR1 and CDR2 from the germline V gene are SGHRS and YFSETQ. Between the trimmed V and J ends, which lost 3 bases and 8 bases, there was a span of 21 bases. The CDR3 consists of 15 residues. The CDR3 here is CASSWNTGTELQQYF. DNA for the CDR3: TGCGCCAGCAGCTGGAACACCGGGACGGAGCTACAGCAGTACTTC.

This clonotype was recorded many times. This chain links TRBV15 with TRBJ2-1; D not certain. Trimming left V 0 bases short and J 6 bases short, with 9 bases between. The CDR3 has 14 residues. Germline-derived CDR1 and CDR2 are LNHNV and YYDKDF (reference sequence). The CDR3 region is CATSRDTSVNEQFF. CDR3 sequence (DNA): TGTGCCACCAGCAGAGATACGTCGGTCAATGAGCAGTTCTTC. Filled out from reference TRBV15 and TRBJ2-1, the complete variable domain reads DAMVIQNPRYQVTQFGKPVTLSCSQTLNHNVMYWYQQKSSQAPKLLFHYYDKDFNNEADTPDNFQSRRPNTSFCFLDIRSPGLGDTAMYLCATSRDTSVNEQFFGPGTRLTVL.

In its sample, this clonotype was seen many times. The J gene is TRBJ2-7, the V gene TRBV4-3, with 7 nucleotides matching TRBD1. The CDR3 contains 16 residues. Looked up from germline, CDR1 is LGHNA and CDR2 is YSLEER. Germline trimming cut 1 base from V and 1 base from J; bases unmatched to any gene: 7. CDR3 nucleotide sequence: TGCGCCAGCAGCCAAGTATGGGACAGTGCATCCTACGAGCAGTACTTC. Protein product: CASSQVWDSASYEQYF.